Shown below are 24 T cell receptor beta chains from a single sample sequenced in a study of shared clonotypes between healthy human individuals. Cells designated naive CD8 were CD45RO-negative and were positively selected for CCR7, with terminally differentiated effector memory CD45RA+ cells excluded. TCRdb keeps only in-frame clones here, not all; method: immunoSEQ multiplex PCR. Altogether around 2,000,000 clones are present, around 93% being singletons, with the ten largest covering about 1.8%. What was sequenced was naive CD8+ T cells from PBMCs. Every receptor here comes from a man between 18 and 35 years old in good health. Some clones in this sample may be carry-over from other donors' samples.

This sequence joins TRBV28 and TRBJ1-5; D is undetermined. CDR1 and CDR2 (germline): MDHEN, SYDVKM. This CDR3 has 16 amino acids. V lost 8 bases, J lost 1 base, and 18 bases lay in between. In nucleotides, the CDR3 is TGTGCCAGCTCTCTATCTGGGTTTAACAGCAATCAGCCCCAGCATTTT. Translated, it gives CASSLSGFNSNQPQHF.

This CDR3 reads CASSQGLTGELFF. CDR3 coding DNA: TGTGCCAGCAGCCAAGGCTTGACCGGGGAGCTGTTTTTT. The chain employs TRBV14 and TRBJ2-2; D not resolved. The length of the CDR3 is 13 residues. The germline gives CDR1 SGHDN, CDR2 FVKESK. Trimming stripped 1 base from V and 5 bases from J, with 5 bases between.

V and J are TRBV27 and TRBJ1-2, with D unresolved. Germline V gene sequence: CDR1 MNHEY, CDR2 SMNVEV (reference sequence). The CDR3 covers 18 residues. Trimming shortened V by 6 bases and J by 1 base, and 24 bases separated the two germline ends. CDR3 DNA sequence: TGTGCCAGCAGCCCACGAGGTGGTTTCAATCCCGATAACTATGGCTACACCTTC. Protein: CASSPRGGFNPDNYGYTF.

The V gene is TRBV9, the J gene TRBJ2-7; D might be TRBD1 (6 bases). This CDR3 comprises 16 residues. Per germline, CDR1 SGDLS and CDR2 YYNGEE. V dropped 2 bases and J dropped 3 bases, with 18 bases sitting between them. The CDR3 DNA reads TGTGCCAGCAGCGTTGGCGTTGGACAGACATACTACGAGCAGTACTTC. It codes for CASSVGVGQTYYEQYF.

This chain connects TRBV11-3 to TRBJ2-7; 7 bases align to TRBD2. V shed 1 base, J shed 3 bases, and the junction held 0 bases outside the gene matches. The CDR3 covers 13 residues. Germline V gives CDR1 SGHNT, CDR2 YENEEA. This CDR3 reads CASSLASGYEQYF. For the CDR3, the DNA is TGTGCCAGCAGCTTAGCTAGCGGCTACGAGCAGTACTTC.

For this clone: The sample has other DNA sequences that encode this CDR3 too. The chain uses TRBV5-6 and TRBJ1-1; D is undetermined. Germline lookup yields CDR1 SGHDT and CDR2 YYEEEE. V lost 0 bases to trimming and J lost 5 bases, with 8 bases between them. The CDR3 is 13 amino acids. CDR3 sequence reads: CASSLGGGTEAFF. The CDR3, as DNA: TGTGCCAGCAGCTTGGGGGGTGGGACTGAAGCTTTCTTT. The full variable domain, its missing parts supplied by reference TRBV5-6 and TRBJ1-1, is DAGVTQSPTHLIKTRGQQVTLRCSPKSGHDTVSWYQQALGQGPQFIFQYYEEEERQRGNFPDRFSGHQFPNYSSELNVNALLLGDSALYLCASSLGGGTEAFFGQGTRLTVV.

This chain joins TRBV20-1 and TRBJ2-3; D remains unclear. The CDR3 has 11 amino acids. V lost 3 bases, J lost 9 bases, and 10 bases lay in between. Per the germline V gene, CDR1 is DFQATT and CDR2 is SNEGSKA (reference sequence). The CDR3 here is CSARIGGTQYF. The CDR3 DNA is TGCAGTGCTAGGATCGGTGGCACGCAGTATTTT.

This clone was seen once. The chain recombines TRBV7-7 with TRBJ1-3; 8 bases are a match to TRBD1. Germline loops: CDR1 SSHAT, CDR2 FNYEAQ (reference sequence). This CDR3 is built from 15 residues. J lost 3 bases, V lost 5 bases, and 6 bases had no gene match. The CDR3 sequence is CASSRGQEYGNTIYF. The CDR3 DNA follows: TGTGCCAGCAGCAGGGGACAGGAATATGGAAACACCATATATTTT.

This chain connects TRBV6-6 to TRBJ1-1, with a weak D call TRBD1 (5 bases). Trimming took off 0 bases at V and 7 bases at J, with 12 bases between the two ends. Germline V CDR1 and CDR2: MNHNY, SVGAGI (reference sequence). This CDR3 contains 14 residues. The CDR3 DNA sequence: TGTGCCAGCAGTTACTCGATGGGACCCCTTGAAGCTTTCTTT. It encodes CASSYSMGPLEAFF.

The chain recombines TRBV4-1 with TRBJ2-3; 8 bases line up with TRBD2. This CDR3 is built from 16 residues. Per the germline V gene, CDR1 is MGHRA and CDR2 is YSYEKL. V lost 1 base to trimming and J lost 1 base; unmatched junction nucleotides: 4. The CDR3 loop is CASSQVIGRGTDTQYF. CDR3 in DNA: TGCGCCAGCAGCCAAGTCATCGGGAGGGGCACAGATACGCAGTATTTT.

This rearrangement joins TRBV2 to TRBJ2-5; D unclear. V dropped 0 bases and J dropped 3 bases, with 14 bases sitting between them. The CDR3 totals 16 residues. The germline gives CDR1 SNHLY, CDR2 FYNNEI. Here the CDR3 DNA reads TGTGCCAGCAGTGAAGCGCTTGGGGTTTTGAAAGAGACCCAGTACTTC. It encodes CASSEALGVLKETQYF.

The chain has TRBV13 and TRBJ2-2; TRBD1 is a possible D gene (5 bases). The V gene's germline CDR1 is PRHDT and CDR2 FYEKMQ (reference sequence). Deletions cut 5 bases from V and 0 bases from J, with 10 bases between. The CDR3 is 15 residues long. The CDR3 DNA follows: TGTGCCAGCAGCCAAGGGGCCCCGAACACCGGGGAGCTGTTTTTT. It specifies CASSQGAPNTGELFF.

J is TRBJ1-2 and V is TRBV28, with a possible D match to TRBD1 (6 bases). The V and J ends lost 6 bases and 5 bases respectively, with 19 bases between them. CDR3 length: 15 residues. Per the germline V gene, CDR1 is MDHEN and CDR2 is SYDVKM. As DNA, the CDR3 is TGTGCCAGCAGACTTCTAGGGACGGACAGATATGGCTACACCTTC. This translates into CASRLLGTDRYGYTF.

The DNA of the CDR3 is TGCAGCGTTCCCTGGCACTCTGAAGCTTTCTTT. Amino acids: CSVPWHSEAFF. The rearrangement uses TRBV29-1 and TRBJ1-1; D call uncertain. V dropped 5 bases and J dropped 6 bases, with 10 bases sitting between them. CDR1 and CDR2 from the germline V gene are SQVTM and ANQGSEA. The CDR3 consists of 11 residues.

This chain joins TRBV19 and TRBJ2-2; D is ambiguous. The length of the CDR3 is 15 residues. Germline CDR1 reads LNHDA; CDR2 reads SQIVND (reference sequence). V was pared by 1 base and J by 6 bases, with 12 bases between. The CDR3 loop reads CASSIASSGSGELFF. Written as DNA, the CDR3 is TGTGCCAGTAGTATAGCCAGCAGTGGGTCCGGGGAGCTGTTTTTT. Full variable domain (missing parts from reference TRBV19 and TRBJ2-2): DGGITQSPKYLFRKEGQNVTLSCEQNLNHDAMYWYRQDPGQGLRLIYYSQIVNDFQKGDIAEGYSVSREKKESFPLTVTSAQKNPTAFYLCASSIASSGSGELFFGEGSRLTVL.

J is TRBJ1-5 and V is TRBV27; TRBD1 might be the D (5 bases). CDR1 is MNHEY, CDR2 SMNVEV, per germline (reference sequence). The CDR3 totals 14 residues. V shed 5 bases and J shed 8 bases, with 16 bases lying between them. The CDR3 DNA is TGTGCCAGCAGTATCCGGGGCCAAAGGGAGCCCCAGCATTTT. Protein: CASSIRGQREPQHF.

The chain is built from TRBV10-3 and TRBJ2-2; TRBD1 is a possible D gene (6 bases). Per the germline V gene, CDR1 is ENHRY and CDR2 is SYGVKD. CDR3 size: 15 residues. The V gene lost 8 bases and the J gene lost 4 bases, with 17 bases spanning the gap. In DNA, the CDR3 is TGTGCCATCCTTGAGGCAGGGGCTAGCACCGGGGAGCTGTTTTTT. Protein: CAILEAGASTGELFF.

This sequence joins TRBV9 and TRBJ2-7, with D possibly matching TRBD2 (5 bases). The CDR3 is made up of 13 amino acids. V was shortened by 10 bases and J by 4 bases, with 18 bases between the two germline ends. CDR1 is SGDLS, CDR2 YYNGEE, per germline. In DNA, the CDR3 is TGTGCCGGACTCGGTAGTACGTCGTACGAGCAGTACTTC. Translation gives CAGLGSTSYEQYF.

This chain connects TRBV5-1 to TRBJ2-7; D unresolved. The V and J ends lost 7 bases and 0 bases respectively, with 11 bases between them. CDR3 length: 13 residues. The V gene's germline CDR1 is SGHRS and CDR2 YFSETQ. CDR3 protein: CASGEDPSYEQYF. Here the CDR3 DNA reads TGCGCCAGCGGCGAGGATCCCTCCTACGAGCAGTACTTC.

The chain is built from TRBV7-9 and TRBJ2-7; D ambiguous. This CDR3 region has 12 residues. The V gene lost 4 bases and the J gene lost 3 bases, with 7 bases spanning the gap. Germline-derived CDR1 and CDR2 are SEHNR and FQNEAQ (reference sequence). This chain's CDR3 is CASSSVGYEQYF. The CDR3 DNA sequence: TGTGCCAGCAGCTCAGTGGGCTACGAGCAGTACTTC.

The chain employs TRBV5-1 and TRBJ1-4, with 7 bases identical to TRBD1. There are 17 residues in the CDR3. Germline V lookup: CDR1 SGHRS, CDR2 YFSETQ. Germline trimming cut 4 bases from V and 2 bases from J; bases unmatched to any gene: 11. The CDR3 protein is CASSPGHRGPTNEKLFF. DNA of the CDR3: TGCGCCAGCAGCCCGGGACACAGGGGTCCCACTAATGAAAAACTGTTTTTT.

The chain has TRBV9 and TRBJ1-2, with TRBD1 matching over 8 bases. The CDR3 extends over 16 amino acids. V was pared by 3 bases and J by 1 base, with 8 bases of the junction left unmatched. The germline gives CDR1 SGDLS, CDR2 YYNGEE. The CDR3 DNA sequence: TGTGCCAGCAGCGCCCCACCTGGACAGGGTAACTATGGCTACACCTTC. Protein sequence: CASSAPPGQGNYGYTF.

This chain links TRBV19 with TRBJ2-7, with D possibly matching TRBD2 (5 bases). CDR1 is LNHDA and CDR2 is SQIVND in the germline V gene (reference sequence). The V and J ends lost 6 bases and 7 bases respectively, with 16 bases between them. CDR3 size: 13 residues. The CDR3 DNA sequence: TGTGCCAGTAGCGATCGCCGACCGGGGGAGCAGTACTTC. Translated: CASSDRRPGEQYF.

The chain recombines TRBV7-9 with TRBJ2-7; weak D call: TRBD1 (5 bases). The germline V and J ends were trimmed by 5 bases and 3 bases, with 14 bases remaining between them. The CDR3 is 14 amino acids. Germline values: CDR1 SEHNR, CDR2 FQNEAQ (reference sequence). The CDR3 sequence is CASSPDTSYYEQYF. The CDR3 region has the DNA TGTGCCAGCAGCCCGGACACTTCCTACTACGAGCAGTACTTC.